This record looks at one T cell receptor (beta chain) sequence and its context. Antigen: not known. The data originate from a study of T cell clones after liver transplantation. Study as a whole: Apart from three HCV-positive recipients, transplants were for non-autoimmune, non-viral reasons. Study observations and caveats: Donor-reactive sequences fell more than third party-reactive ones, suggesting partial deletion. Rather than being deleted, graft donor-reactive T cells may have moved into the graft. A significant post-transplant drop in circulating graft-donor-reactive CD4 TCRbeta sequences occurred in most of the 8 subjects.

Sequencing used immunoSEQ multiplex PCR; TCRdb keeps in-frame clones, though not all of them. This table holds 95,000 to 130,000 clones, over 75% found once. The sequence derives from a human patient who received a liver transplant. Certain T cells may be donor cells from the graft. This sample comprised CD4+ T cells from blood, obtained 12 months after liver transplant.

The CDR3 spells CASSIVQREISEQYF. Here the CDR3 DNA reads TGTGCCAGTAGTATAGTGCAGCGGGAGATATCCGAGCAGTACTTC. The chain recombines TRBV19 with TRBJ2-7; the match to TRBD2 covers 8 bases. CDR3 size: 15 residues. Germline V CDR1 and CDR2: LNHDA, SQIVND (reference sequence). V shed 1 base and J 6 bases; nucleotides not matched to a gene: 8.